This passage covers 7 T cell receptor beta chains from one sample sequenced in a study of OX40 agonist ivuxolimab in advanced cancers. Using immunoSEQ multiplex PCR, the repertoire was profiled, and TCRdb retains in-frame clones only, with some absent. Of some 60,000 clones in the sample, about 89% were seen once. The sample in question was CD4+ or CD8+ T cells sorted from blood, obtained in a trial of the OX40 agonist ivuxolimab. The source is an adult with an advanced solid tumor such as melanoma, head and neck, liver or kidney cancer.

V is TRBV27 and J is TRBJ1-5; TRBD1 might be the D (5 bases). Germline V gene data show CDR1 as MNHEY and CDR2 as SMNVEV (reference sequence). The CDR3 is 15 residues long. V lost 3 bases and J lost 4, with 13 bases in between. The CDR3, as DNA: TGTGCCAGCAGTTTCCCCCGGGGCCAGAATCAGCCCCAGCATTTT. Protein sequence: CASSFPRGQNQPQHF.

The chain links TRBV28 to TRBJ2-2, with TRBD1 matching over 7 bases. CDR1 MDHEN and CDR2 SYDVKM come from the germline V gene. With 4 bases clipped from V and 4 bases from J, the junction kept 6 bases outside the gene matches. The CDR3 has 15 amino acids. CDR3 in DNA: TGTGCCAGCAGTTCGTCGGGACAGAGCACCGGGGAGCTGTTTTTT. This translates into CASSSSGQSTGELFF.

This clone was recorded only once. The chain recombines TRBV11-2 with TRBJ2-7, with no clear D. Germline loops: CDR1 SGHAT, CDR2 FQNNGV. This CDR3 has 15 amino acids. V lost 1 base to trimming and J lost 2 bases, with 12 bases between them. The CDR3: CASSLVDGIPYEQYF. In DNA, the CDR3 is TGTGCCAGCAGCTTAGTAGACGGTATCCCCTACGAGCAGTACTTC.

The chain recombines TRBV2 with TRBJ2-7, with D maybe TRBD2 (6 bases). Trimming stripped 8 bases from V and 7 bases from J, with 21 bases between. Looked up from germline, CDR1 is SNHLY and CDR2 is FYNNEI. The CDR3 has 14 amino acids. The CDR3 DNA reads as TGTGCCAGCTGGAGTAGCCCGGGGGTTGGGGAGCAGTACTTC. It yields the protein CASWSSPGVGEQYF.

The chain is built from TRBV4-2 and TRBJ2-2; tentative D call: TRBD2 (6 bases). The CDR3 runs 15 residues. V was shortened by 4 bases and J by 4 bases, with 13 bases between the two germline ends. CDR1 is LGHNA and CDR2 is YNFKEQ in the germline V gene. The CDR3 loop reads CASSPSGFPTGELFF. In DNA form, the CDR3 reads TGTGCCAGCAGCCCCAGCGGGTTTCCCACCGGGGAGCTGTTTTTT.

The chain recombines TRBV19 with TRBJ2-1; D remains unclear. Looked up from germline, CDR1 is LNHDA and CDR2 is SQIVND (reference sequence). Trimming removed 6 bases from V and 12 bases from J, with 21 bases in between. The CDR3 runs to 14 residues. CDR3 loop: CASSLTIYWKGQFF. CDR3 bases: TGTGCCAGTAGCCTTACTATCTATTGGAAGGGGCAGTTCTTC.

The chain joins TRBV4-1 to TRBJ1-2; 7 bases align to TRBD1. This CDR3 spans 15 amino acids. Looked up from germline, CDR1 is MGHRA and CDR2 is YSYEKL. V gave up 4 bases and J gave up 8 bases; unmatched junction bases: 13. The chain's CDR3 is CASSPTGDRVRGYTF. The CDR3 DNA reads as TGCGCCAGCAGCCCCACCGGAGACAGGGTGCGGGGCTACACCTTC.